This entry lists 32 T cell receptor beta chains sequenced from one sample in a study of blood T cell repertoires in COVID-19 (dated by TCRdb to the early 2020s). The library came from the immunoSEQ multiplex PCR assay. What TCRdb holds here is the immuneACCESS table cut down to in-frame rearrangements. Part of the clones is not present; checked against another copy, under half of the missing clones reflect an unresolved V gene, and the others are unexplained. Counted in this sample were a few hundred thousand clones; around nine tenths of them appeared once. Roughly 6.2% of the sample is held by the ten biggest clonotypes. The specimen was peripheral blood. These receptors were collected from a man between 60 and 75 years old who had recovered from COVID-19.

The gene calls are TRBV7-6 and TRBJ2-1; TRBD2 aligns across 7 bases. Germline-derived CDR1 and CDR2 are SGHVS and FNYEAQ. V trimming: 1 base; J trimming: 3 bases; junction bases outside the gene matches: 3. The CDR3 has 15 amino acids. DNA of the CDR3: TGTGCCAGCAGCTTAGGAGGGGACTACTACAATGAGCAGTTCTTC. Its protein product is CASSLGGDYYNEQFF.

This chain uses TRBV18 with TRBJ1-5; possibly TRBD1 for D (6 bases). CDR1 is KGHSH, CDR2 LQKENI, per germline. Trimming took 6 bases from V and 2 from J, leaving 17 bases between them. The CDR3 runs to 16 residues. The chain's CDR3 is CASSLRQALGNQPQHF. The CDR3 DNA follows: TGTGCCAGCTCCCTTCGACAGGCCTTGGGCAATCAGCCCCAGCATTTT.

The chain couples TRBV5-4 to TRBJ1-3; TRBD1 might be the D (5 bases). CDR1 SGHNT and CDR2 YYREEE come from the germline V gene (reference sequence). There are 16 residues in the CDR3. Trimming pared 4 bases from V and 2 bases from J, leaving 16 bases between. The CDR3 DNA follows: TGTGCCAGCAGCCCGAGAGCGGGGGTAACTGGAAACACCATATATTTT. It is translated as CASSPRAGVTGNTIYF.

In nucleotides, the CDR3 is TGCGCCAGCAGCCAAGGGACTTCCACCTACGAGCAGTACTTC. Protein: CASSQGTSTYEQYF. J is TRBJ2-7 and V is TRBV4-3, with D perhaps TRBD2 (5 bases). Looked up from germline, CDR1 is LGHNA and CDR2 is YSLEER. V was clipped by 1 base and J by 2 bases, with 9 bases between them. The CDR3 has 14 residues.

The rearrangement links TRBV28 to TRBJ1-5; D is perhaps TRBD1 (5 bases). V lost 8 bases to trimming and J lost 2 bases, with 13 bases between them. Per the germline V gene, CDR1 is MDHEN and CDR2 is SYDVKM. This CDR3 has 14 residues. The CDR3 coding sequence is TGTGCCAGCCGGGTTAGGGGCGGCAATCAGCCCCAGCATTTT. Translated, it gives CASRVRGGNQPQHF.

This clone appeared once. For the CDR3, the DNA is TGTGCCAGCAGTTACCCCGGGACAGGGAGTTTTATGGACAAAAACATTCAGTACTTC. Amino acid sequence: CASSYPGTGSFMDKNIQYF. The chain combines TRBV6-2 or TRBV6-3 with TRBJ2-4, with 9 nucleotides matching TRBD1. V shed 2 bases and J 3 bases; nucleotides not matched to a gene: 14. CDR3 size: 19 residues. Germline V gene lookup returns CDR1 MNHEY and CDR2 SVGEGT.

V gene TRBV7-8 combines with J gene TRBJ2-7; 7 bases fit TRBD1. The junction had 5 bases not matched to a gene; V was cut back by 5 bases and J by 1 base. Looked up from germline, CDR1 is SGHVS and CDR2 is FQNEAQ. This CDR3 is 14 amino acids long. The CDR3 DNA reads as TGTGCCAGCAGCCGAAGGGGACAGTCCTACGAGCAGTACTTC. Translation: CASSRRGQSYEQYF.

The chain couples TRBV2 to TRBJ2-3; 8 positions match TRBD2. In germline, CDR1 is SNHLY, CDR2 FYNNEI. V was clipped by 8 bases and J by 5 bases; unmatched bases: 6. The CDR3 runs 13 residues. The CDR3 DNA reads TGTGCCAGCTCCGGGGGGGCCGGAGATACGCAGTATTTT. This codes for CASSGGAGDTQYF.

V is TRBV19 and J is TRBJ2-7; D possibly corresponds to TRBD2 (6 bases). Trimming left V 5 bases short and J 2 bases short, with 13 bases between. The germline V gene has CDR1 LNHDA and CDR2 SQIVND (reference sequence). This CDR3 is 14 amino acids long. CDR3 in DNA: TGTGCCAGTAGTCGCGGGGTCGAGGCCTACGAGCAGTACTTC. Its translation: CASSRGVEAYEQYF.

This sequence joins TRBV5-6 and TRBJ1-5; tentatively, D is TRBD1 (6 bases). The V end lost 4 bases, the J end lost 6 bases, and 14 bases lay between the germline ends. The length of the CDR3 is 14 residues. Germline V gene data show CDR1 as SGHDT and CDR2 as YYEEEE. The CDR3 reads CASSGRDKSQPQHF. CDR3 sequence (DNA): TGTGCCAGCAGCGGCCGGGACAAGAGTCAGCCCCAGCATTTT.

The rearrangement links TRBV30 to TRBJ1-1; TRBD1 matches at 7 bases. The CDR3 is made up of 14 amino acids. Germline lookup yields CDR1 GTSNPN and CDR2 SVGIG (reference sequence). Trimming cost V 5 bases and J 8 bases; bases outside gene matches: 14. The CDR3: CAWAGRTGVGEAFF. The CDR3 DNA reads TGTGCCTGGGCCGGGCGAACAGGGGTGGGAGAAGCTTTCTTT.

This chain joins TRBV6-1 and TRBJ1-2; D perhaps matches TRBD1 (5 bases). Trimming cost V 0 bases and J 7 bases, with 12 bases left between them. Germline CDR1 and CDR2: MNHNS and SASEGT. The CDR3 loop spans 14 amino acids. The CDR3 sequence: CASSEAGAQRGYTF. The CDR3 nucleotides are TGTGCCAGCAGTGAAGCTGGGGCGCAGCGTGGCTACACCTTC.

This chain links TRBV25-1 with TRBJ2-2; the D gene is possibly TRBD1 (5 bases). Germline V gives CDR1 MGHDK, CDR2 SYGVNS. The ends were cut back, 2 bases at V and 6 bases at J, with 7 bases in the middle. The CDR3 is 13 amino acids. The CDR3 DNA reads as TGTGCCAGCAGTGAACAGGGCCCCGGGGAGCTGTTTTTT. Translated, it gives CASSEQGPGELFF.

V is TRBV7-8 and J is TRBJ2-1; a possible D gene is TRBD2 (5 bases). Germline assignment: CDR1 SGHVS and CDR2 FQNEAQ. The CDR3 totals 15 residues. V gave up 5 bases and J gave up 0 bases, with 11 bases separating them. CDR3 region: CASSPRTGSYNEQFF. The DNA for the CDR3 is TGTGCCAGCAGCCCCCGGACTGGCTCCTACAATGAGCAGTTCTTC.

CDR3: CASSQDHTGTGSPLHF. The CDR3 bases are TGTGCCAGCAGCCAAGATCACACAGGGACCGGATCACCCCTCCACTTT. This chain connects TRBV4-2 to TRBJ1-6; D is perhaps TRBD1 (6 bases). V was cut by 0 bases and J by 10 bases, with 16 bases left in between. CDR1 is LGHNA and CDR2 is YNFKEQ in the germline V gene. This CDR3 is built from 16 residues.

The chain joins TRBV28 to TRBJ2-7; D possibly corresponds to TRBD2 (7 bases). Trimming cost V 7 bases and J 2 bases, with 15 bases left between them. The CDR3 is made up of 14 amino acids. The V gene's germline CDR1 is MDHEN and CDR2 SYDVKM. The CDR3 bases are TGTGCCAGCACCCGGGGGCTAGCGGCCTACGAGCAGTACTTC. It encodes CASTRGLAAYEQYF.

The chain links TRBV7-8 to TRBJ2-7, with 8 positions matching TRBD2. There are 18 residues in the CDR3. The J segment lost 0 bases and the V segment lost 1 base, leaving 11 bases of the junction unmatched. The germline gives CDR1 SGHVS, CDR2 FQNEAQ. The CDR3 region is CASSLGAPGAGGSYEQYF. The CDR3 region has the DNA TGTGCCAGCAGCTTAGGGGCCCCGGGTGCGGGGGGCTCCTACGAGCAGTACTTC.

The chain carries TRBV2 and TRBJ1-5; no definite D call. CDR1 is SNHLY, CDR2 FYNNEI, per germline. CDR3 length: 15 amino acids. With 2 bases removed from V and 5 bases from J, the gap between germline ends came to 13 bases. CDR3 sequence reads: CASSESGSLDQPQHF. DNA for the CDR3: TGTGCCAGCAGTGAATCGGGGTCACTAGATCAGCCCCAGCATTTT. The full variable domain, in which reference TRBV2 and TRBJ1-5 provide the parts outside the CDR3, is EPEVTQTPSHQVTQMGQEVILRCVPISNHLYFYWYRQILGQKVEFLVSFYNNEISEKSEIFDDQFSVERPDGSNFTLKIRSTKLEDSAMYFCASSESGSLDQPQHFGDGTRLSIL.

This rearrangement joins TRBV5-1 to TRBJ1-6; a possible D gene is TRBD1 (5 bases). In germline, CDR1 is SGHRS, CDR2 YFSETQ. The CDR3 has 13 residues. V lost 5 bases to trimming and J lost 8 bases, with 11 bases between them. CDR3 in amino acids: CASRAGSDSPLHF. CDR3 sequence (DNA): TGCGCCAGCAGGGCAGGGTCAGATTCACCCCTCCACTTT. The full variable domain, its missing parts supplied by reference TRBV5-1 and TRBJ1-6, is KAGVTQTPRYLIKTRGQQVTLSCSPISGHRSVSWYQQTPGQGLQFLFEYFSETQRNKGNFPGRFSGRQFSNSRSEMNVSTLELGDSALYLCASRAGSDSPLHFGNGTRLTVT.

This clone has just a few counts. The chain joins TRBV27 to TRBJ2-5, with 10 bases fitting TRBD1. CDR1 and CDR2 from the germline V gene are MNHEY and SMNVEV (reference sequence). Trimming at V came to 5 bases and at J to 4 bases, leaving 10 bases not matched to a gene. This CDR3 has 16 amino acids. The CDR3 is CASSPSGQGGGETQYF. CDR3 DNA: TGTGCCAGCAGTCCCTCCGGACAGGGGGGGGGAGAGACCCAGTACTTC.

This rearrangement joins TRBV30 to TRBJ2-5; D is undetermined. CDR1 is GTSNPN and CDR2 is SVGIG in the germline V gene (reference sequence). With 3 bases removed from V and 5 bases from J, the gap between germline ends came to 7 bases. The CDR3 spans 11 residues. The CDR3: CAWSLAETQYF. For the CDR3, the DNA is TGTGCCTGGAGCCTCGCGGAGACCCAGTACTTC.

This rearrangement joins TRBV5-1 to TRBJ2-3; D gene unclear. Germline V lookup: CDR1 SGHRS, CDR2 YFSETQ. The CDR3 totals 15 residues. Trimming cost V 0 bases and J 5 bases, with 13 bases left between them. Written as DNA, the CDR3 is TGCGCCAGCAGCTTGGACCCCCGGAGAGAAGATACGCAGTATTTT. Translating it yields CASSLDPRREDTQYF.

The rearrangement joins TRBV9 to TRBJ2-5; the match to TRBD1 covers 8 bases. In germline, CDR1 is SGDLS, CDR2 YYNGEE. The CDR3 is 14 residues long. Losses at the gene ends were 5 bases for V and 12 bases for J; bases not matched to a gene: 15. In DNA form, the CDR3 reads TGTGCCAGCAGTCCAGGGGGCGGGGTAGGATGGGAGTACTTC. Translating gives CASSPGGGVGWEYF. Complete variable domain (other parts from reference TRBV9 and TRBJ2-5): DSGVTQTPKHLITATGQRVTLRCSPRSGDLSVYWYQQSLDQGLQFLIQYYNGEERAKGNILERFSAQQFPDLHSELNLSSLELGDSALYFCASSPGGGVGWEYFGPGTRLLVL.

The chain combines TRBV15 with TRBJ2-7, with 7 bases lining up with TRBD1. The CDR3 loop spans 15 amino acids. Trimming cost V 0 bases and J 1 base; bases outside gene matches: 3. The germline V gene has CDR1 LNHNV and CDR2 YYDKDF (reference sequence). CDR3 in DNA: TGTGCCACCAGCAGAGATTTGACAGGGTCCTACGAGCAGTACTTC. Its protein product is CATSRDLTGSYEQYF.

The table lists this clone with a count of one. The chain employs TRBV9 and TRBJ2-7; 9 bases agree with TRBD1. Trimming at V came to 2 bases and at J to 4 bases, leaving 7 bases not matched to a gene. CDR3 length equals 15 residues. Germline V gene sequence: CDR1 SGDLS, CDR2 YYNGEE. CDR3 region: CASSVGQGIPYEQYF. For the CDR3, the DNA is TGTGCCAGCAGCGTTGGACAGGGGATACCGTACGAGCAGTACTTC.

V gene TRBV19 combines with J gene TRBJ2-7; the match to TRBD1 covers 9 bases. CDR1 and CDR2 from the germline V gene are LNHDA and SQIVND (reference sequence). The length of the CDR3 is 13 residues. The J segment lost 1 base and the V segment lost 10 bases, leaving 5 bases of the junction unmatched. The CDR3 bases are TGTGCCACGGGACAGGGAGTGTCCTACGAGCAGTACTTC. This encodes CATGQGVSYEQYF.

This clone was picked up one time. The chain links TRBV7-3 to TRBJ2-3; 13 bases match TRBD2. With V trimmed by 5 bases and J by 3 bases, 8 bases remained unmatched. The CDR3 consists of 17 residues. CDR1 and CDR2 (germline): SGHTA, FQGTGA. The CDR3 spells CASSTQPGLAGTDTQYF. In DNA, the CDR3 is TGTGCCAGCAGCACTCAACCGGGACTAGCGGGGACAGATACGCAGTATTTT.

CDR3 DNA sequence: TGTGCCAGCAGCCCCCAAACAGGGGGCGTTTACGGGGAGCTGTTTTTT. This encodes CASSPQTGGVYGELFF. The chain employs TRBV9 and TRBJ2-2, with 9 bases fitting TRBD1. This CDR3 is 16 amino acids long. Germline-derived CDR1 and CDR2 are SGDLS and YYNGEE. V was clipped by 4 bases and J by 7 bases; unmatched bases: 11.

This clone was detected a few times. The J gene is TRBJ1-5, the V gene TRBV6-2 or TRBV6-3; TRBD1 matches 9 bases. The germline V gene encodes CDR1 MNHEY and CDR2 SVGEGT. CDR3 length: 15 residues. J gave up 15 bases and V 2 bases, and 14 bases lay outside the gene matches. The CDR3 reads CASSYTPLGQGGLHF. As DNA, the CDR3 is TGTGCCAGCAGTTACACCCCTCTGGGACAGGGAGGTTTGCATTTT.

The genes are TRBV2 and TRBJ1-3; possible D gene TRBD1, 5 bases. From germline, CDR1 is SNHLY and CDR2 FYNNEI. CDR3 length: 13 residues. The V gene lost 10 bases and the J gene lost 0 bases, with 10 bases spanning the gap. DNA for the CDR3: TGTGCCACAGCAGGGTACTCTGGAAACACCATATATTTT. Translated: CATAGYSGNTIYF.

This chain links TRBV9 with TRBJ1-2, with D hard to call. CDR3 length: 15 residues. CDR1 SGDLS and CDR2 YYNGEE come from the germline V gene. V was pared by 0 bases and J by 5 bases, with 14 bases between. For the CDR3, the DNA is TGTGCCAGCAGCGTAGTCAGGTTCTACCGTTATGGCTACACCTTC. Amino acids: CASSVVRFYRYGYTF.

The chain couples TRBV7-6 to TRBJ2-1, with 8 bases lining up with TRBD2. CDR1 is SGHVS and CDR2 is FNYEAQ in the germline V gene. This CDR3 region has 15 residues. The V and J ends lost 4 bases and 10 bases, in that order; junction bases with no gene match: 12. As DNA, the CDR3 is TGTGCCAGCAGCTCCGGGGGGGGATGGGTTGGAGAGCAGTTCTTC. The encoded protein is CASSSGGGWVGEQFF.